The TCR beta chain under discussion was sequenced for a study of T cells in Graves' hyperthyroidism and ophthalmopathy. Researchers took RNA transcripts and amplified the TCR beta CDR3 regions from them. First-round RT-PCR targeting the TCR CDR3 was performed with the HTBI primer set. One entry per CDR3 protein, called by TCRdb with MiXCR from the multiplex PCR reads. This table holds fewer than 350,000 distinct CDR3 sequences, around 18% found once. Germline V gene data show CDR1 as SGHVS and CDR2 as FQNEAQ. Germline trimming cut 1 base from V and 2 bases from J; bases unmatched to any gene: 9. This CDR3 region has 17 residues.

This sequence originates from a woman aged 40-49 years with Graves' ophthalmopathy. The chain couples TRBV7-8 to TRBJ2-5; 8 nucleotides line up with TRBD2. Sequencing input: blood. The CDR3 protein is CASSLVESGSPQETQYF. In DNA form, the CDR3 reads TGTGCCAGCAGCTTAGTGGAAAGCGGGAGCCCTCAAGAGACCCAGTACTTC.